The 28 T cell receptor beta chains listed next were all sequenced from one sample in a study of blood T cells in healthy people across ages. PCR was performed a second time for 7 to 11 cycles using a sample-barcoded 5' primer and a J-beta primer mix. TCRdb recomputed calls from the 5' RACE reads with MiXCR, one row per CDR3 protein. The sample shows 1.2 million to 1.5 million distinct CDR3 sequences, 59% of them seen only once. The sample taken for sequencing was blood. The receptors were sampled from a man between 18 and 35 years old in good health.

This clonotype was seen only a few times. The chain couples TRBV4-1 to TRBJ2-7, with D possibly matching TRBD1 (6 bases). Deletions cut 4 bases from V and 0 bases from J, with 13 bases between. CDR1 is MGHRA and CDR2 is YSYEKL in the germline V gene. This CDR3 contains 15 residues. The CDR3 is CASSLRDINSYEQYF. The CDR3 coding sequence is TGCGCCAGCAGCCTCCGGGACATCAACTCCTACGAGCAGTACTTC.

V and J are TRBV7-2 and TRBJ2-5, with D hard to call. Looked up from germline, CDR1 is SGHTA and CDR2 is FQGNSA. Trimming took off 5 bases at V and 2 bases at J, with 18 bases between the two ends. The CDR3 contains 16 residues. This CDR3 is CASSMHAFSEQETQYF. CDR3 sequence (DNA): TGTGCCAGCAGCATGCACGCCTTTTCTGAACAAGAGACCCAGTACTTC.

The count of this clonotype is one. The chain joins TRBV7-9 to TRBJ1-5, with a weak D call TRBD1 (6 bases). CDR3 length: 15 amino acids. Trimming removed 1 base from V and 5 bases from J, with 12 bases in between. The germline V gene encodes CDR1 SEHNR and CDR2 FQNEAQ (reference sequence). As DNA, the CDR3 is TGTGCCAGCAGCTTAGGAGGGGGTGAGGATCAGCCCCAGCATTTT. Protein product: CASSLGGGEDQPQHF.

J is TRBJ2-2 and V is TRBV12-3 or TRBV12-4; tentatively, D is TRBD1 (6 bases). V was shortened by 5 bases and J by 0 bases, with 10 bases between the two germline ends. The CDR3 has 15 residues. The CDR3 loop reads CASSRTETNTGELFF. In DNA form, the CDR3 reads TGTGCCAGCAGTAGGACAGAGACGAACACCGGGGAGCTGTTTTTT.

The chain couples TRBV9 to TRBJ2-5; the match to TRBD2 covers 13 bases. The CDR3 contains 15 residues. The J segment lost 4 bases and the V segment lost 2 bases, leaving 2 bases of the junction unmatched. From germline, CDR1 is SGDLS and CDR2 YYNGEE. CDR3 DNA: TGTGCCAGCAGCGTGGGGACTAGCGGGATAGAGACCCAGTACTTC. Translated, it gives CASSVGTSGIETQYF.

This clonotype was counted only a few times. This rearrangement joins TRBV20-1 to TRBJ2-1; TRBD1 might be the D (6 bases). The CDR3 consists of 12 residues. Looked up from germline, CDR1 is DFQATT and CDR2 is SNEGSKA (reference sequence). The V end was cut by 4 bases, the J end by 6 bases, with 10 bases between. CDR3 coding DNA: TGCAGTGCTACCACAGGGCTCAATGAGCAGTTCTTC. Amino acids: CSATTGLNEQFF.

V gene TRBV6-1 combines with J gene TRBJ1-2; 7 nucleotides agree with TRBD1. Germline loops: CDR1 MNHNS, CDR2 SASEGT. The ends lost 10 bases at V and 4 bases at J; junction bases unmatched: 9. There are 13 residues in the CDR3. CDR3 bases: TGTGCCACCAAACAGGGGCAGAGCTATGGCTACACCTTC. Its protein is CATKQGQSYGYTF.

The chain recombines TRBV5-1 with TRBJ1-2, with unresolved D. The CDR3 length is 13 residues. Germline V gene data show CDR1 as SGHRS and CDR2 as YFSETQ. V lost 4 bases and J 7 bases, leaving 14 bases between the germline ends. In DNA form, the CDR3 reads TGCGCCAGCAGCCCCGGGATCGATCTTGGCTACACCTTC. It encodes CASSPGIDLGYTF.

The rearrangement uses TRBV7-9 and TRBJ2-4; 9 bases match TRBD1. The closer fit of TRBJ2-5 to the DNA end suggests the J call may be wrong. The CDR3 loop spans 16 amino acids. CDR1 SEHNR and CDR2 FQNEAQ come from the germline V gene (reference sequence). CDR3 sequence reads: CASRQVGTGFLETQYF. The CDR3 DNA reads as TGTGCCAGCAGACAGGTCGGGACAGGGTTTTTGGAGACCCAGTACTTC.

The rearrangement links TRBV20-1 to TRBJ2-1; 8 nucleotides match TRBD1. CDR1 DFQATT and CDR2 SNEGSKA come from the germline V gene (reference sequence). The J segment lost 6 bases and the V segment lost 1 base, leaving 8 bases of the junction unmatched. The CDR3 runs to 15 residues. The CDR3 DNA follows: TGCAGTGCTAGAGCTGCCCGACAGGGGATCAATGAGCAGTTCTTC. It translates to CSARAARQGINEQFF.

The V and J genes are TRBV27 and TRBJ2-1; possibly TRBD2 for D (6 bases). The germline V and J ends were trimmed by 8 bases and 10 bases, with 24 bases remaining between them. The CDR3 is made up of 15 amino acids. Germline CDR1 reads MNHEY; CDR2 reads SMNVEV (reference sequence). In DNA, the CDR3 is TGTGCCAGCTCAATGCCGGGACTGAACCACTGGGAGCAGTTCTTC. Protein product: CASSMPGLNHWEQFF.

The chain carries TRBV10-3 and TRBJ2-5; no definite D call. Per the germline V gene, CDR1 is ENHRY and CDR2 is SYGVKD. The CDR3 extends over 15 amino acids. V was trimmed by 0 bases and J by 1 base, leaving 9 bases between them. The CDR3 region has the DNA TGTGCCATCAGTGAGTCGTCACAGACCCAAGAGACCCAGTACTTC. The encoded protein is CAISESSQTQETQYF.

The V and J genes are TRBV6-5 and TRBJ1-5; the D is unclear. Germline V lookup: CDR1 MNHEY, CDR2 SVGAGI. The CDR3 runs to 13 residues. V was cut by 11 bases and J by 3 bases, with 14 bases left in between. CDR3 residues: CASTPGPNQPQHF. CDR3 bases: TGTGCCTCCACACCAGGTCCCAATCAGCCCCAGCATTTT.

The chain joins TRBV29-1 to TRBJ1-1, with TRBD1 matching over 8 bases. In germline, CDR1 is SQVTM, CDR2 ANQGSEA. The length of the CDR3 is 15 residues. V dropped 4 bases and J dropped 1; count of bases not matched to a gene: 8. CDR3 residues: CSVVKGDRKNTEAFF. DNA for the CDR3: TGCAGCGTTGTTAAGGGGGACAGGAAGAACACTGAAGCTTTCTTT.

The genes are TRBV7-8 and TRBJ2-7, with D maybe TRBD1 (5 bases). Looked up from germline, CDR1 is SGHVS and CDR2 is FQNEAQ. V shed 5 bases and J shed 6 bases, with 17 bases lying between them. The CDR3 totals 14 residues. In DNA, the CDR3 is TGTGCCAGCAGCCAAAGATCCAGGGTTCGCGAGCAGTACTTC. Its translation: CASSQRSRVREQYF.

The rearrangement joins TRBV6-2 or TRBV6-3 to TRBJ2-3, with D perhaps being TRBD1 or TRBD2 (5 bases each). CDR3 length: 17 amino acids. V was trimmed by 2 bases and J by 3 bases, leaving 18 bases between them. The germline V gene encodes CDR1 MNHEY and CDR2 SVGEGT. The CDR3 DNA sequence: TGTGCCAGCAGTTACGAGGTGGTGGGACCGGGAACAGATACGCAGTATTTT. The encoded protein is CASSYEVVGPGTDTQYF.

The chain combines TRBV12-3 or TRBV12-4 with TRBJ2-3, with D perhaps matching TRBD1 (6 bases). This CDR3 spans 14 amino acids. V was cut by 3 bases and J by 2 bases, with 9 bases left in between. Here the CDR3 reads CASSLQGYTDTQYF. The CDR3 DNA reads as TGTGCCAGCAGTTTGCAGGGGTACACAGATACGCAGTATTTT.

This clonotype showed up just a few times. The CDR3, as DNA: TGTGCCAGCTACCGGGGGAGTTCATTTGAGCAGTTCTTC. Its translation: CASYRGSSFEQFF. This sequence joins TRBV12-3 or TRBV12-4 and TRBJ2-1; tentatively, D is TRBD2 (6 bases). CDR3 length: 13 amino acids. The ends were cut back, 8 bases at V and 9 bases at J, with 17 bases in the middle.

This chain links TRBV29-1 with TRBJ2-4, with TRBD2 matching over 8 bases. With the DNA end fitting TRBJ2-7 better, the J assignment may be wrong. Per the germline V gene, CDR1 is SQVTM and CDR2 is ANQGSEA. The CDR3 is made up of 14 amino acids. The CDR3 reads CSVEGISGTYEQYF. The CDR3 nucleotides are TGCAGCGTTGAAGGCATTAGCGGGACCTACGAGCAGTACTTC.

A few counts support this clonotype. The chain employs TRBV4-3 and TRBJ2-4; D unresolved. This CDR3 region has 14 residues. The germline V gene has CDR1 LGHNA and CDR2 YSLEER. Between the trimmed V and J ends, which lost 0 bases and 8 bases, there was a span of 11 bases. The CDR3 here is CASSQDAVRDIQYF. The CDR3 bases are TGCGCCAGCAGCCAAGATGCCGTACGCGACATTCAGTACTTC.

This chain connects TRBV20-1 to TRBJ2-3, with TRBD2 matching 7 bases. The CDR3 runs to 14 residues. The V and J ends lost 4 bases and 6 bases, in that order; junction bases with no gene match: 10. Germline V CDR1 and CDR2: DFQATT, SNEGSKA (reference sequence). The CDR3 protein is CSATRLAGWDTQYF. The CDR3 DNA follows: TGCAGTGCTACTAGACTAGCTGGGTGGGATACGCAGTATTTT.

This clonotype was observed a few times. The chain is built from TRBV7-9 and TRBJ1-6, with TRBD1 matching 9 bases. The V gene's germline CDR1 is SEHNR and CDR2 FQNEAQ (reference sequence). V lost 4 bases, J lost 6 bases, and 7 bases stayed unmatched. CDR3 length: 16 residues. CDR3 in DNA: TGTGCCAGCAGCTCGGACAGGGGTCCGTTTAATTCACCCCTCCACTTT. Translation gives CASSSDRGPFNSPLHF.

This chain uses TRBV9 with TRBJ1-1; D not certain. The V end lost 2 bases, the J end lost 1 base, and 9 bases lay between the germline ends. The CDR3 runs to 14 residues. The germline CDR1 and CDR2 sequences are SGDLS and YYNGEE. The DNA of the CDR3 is TGTGCCAGCAGCGTGGAAGCGGAGAACACTGAAGCTTTCTTT. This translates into CASSVEAENTEAFF.

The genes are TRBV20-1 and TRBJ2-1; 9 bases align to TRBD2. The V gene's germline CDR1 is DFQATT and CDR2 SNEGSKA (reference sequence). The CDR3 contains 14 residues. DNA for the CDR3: TGCAGCGGGGCGGAGAGCGGGGGGTACAATGAGCAGTTCTTC. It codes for CSGAESGGYNEQFF.

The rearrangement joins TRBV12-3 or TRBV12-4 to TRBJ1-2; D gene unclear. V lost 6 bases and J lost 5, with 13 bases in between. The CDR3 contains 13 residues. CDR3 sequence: CASRTGRGYGYTF. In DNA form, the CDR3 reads TGTGCCAGCAGAACTGGCCGGGGATATGGCTACACCTTC.

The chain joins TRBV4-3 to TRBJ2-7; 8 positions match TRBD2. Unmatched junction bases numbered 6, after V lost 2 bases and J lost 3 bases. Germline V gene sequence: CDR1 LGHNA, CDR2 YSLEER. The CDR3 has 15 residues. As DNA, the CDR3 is TGCGCCAGCAGCCAATCAGAGCGGGGGAACTACGAGCAGTACTTC. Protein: CASSQSERGNYEQYF.

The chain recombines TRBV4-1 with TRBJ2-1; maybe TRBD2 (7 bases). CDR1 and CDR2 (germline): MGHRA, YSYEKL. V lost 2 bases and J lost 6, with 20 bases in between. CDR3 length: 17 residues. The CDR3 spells CASSQIRGAVHLNEQFF. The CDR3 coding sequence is TGCGCCAGCAGCCAAATCCGGGGGGCCGTTCACCTCAATGAGCAGTTCTTC.

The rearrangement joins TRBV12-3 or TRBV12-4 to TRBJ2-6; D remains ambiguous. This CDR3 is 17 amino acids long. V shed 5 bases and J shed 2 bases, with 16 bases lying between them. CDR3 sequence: CASSPSLGVPGANVLTF. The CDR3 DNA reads TGTGCCAGCAGTCCCTCTTTGGGTGTCCCTGGGGCCAACGTCCTGACTTTC.